This T cell receptor (beta chain) was sequenced in a study of T-cell reconstitution after alpha-beta-depleted transplantation in children. V dropped 5 bases and J dropped 1 base, with 13 bases sitting between them. The CDR3 consists of 15 residues. Germline-derived CDR1 and CDR2 are SGHTA and FQGTGA. The TCRbeta library was prepared with unique molecular identifiers. Using its own MiXCR run on the PCR reads, TCRdb lists one record per CDR3 protein. The sample records about 500,000 distinct CDR3 sequences, around a third being singletons. The sequence was obtained from a human donor who donated a stem cell graft to a child with aplastic anemia. The chain joins TRBV7-3 to TRBJ2-3; TRBD2 is a possible D gene (5 bases). The input for sequencing was PBMCs from the stem cell graft donor, taken from the stem cell graft. The CDR3 spells CASSPAVLGTDTQYF. The CDR3 DNA is TGTGCCAGCAGCCCAGCGGTTCTGGGCACAGATACGCAGTATTTT.